Presented here are 19 T cell receptor beta chains from one specimen sequenced in a study of blood T cell repertoires in COVID-19 (dated by TCRdb to the early 2020s). The library was made by the immunoSEQ multiplex PCR assay. The table was pulled from immuneACCESS by TCRdb, which kept in-frame rearrangements only. Such tables lose some clones; where checked, under half of the loss comes from unresolved V genes, and the rest has no known cause. Across this sample there are under 300,000 clones, with roughly 88% seen only once. The ten largest account for less than 3% of the sample. The sequenced material came from peripheral blood. These receptors came from a woman aged 25 to 39 with active or convalescent COVID-19.

The CDR3 region is CASSPRRGLNTEAFF. The CDR3 coding sequence is TGTGCCAGCAGCCCCAGACGCGGTTTGAACACTGAAGCTTTCTTT. The genes are TRBV7-9 and TRBJ1-1; D gene ambiguous. Trimming pared 5 bases from V and 0 bases from J, leaving 13 bases between. Germline V gives CDR1 SEHNR, CDR2 FQNEAQ (reference sequence). The CDR3 has 15 amino acids.

With respect to this clone: In the same sample, other DNA sequences code for this CDR3. This rearrangement joins TRBV7-2 to TRBJ1-5, with a tentative D call TRBD1 (5 bases). CDR1 and CDR2 from the germline V gene are SGHTA and FQGNSA. The CDR3 loop spans 15 amino acids. Trimming shortened V by 2 bases and J by 4 bases, and 12 bases separated the two germline ends. CDR3 in amino acids: CASSLQGPGNQPQHF. The CDR3 bases are TGTGCCAGCAGCTTACAGGGTCCCGGGAATCAGCCCCAGCATTTT.

This clone was detected once. The rearrangement joins TRBV2 to TRBJ1-2; 7 nucleotides align to TRBD1. Germline-derived CDR1 and CDR2 are SNHLY and FYNNEI. This CDR3 spans 15 amino acids. With V trimmed by 4 bases and J by 2 bases, 7 bases remained unmatched. This chain's CDR3 is CASSARDSGNYGYTF. DNA for the CDR3: TGTGCCAGCAGTGCGAGGGACAGTGGAAACTATGGCTACACCTTC.

This clone was picked up one time. The chain combines TRBV7-2 with TRBJ2-7; the match to TRBD1 covers 7 bases. The trim removed 2 bases at V and 7 bases at J, leaving 14 bases unmatched. Germline CDR1 is SGHTA and CDR2 is FQGNSA. CDR3 length equals 16 residues. CDR3 in amino acids: CASSLSVDRTPTEQYF. Written as DNA, the CDR3 is TGTGCCAGCAGCTTATCGGTGGACAGGACTCCTACGGAGCAGTACTTC.

V usage is TRBV27 and J usage is TRBJ1-5; D unclear. This CDR3 has 18 residues. Per germline, CDR1 MNHEY and CDR2 SMNVEV (reference sequence). The V end was cut by 5 bases, the J end by 0 bases, with 20 bases between. The CDR3 DNA sequence: TGTGCCAGCAGTCCAACCCTCCTCAGCGGGGTTAGCAATCAGCCCCAGCATTTT. It translates to CASSPTLLSGVSNQPQHF.

This chain links TRBV2 with TRBJ1-2, with 8 bases fitting TRBD1. The ends lost 3 bases at V and 8 bases at J; junction bases unmatched: 5. In germline, CDR1 is SNHLY, CDR2 FYNNEI. This CDR3 comprises 13 residues. The CDR3 protein is CASSEEDRVGYTF. DNA of the CDR3: TGTGCCAGCAGTGAGGAGGACAGGGTCGGCTACACCTTC.

V and J are TRBV3-1 (or the pseudogene TRBV3-2) and TRBJ2-2; D not resolved. Trimming left V 1 base short and J 7 bases short, with 4 bases between. CDR1 and CDR2 from the germline V gene are LGHDT and YNNKEL (reference sequence). There are 12 residues in the CDR3. As DNA, the CDR3 is TGTGCCAGCAGCCAAGCCCTCGGGGAGCTGTTTTTT. Translation gives CASSQALGELFF.

The chain uses TRBV7-6 and TRBJ2-3; D not resolved. The ends were cut back, 1 base at V and 1 base at J, with 6 bases in the middle. The CDR3 runs to 14 residues. Germline V gives CDR1 SGHVS, CDR2 FNYEAQ. CDR3 sequence (DNA): TGTGCCAGCAGCTTAGGTACGGGCACAGATACGCAGTATTTT. Protein: CASSLGTGTDTQYF. Complete variable domain (other parts from reference TRBV7-6 and TRBJ2-3): GAGVSQSPRYKVTKRGQDVALRCDPISGHVSLYWYRQALGQGPEFLTYFNYEAQQDKSGLPNDRFSAERPEGSISTLTIQRTEQRDSAMYRCASSLGTGTDTQYFGPGTRLTVL.

The chain uses TRBV4-2 and TRBJ2-1; 8 nucleotides align to TRBD2. The CDR3 has 16 amino acids. J lost 5 bases, V lost 1 base, and 7 bases had no gene match. Germline V gene lookup returns CDR1 LGHNA and CDR2 YNFKEQ. CDR3 DNA: TGTGCCAGCAGCCAAGCCGACGGGGGGGGCGACAATGAGCAGTTCTTC. Its protein is CASSQADGGGDNEQFF.

This sequence joins TRBV5-4 and TRBJ2-4; D perhaps matches TRBD1 (5 bases). The CDR3 runs 13 residues. Trimming pared 5 bases from V and 7 bases from J, leaving 13 bases between. Germline CDR1 is SGHNT and CDR2 is YYREEE (reference sequence). The CDR3 region is CASRSGFENIQYF. The CDR3 DNA sequence: TGTGCCAGCAGGTCAGGGTTCGAGAACATTCAGTACTTC.

The CDR3 reads CATRRGVGNEQFF. The CDR3 bases are TGTGCCACCCGAAGGGGCGTCGGGAATGAGCAGTTCTTC. This chain joins TRBV27 and TRBJ2-1; D possibly corresponds to TRBD1 (5 bases). Trimming pared 10 bases from V and 7 bases from J, leaving 17 bases between. This CDR3 region has 13 residues. Germline loops: CDR1 MNHEY, CDR2 SMNVEV (reference sequence).

Turning to this clone: Other nucleotide sequences in the sample specify the same CDR3. The gene calls are TRBV28 and TRBJ1-3; D is ambiguous. This CDR3 region has 12 residues. CDR1 is MDHEN, CDR2 SYDVKM, per germline. V lost 8 bases and J 2 bases, leaving 7 bases between the germline ends. In nucleotides, the CDR3 is TGTGCCAGCCGCGCACCTGGAAACACCATATATTTT. It translates to CASRAPGNTIYF.

The V call is TRBV5-1, the J call TRBJ1-4; a weak D match, TRBD1 (6 bases). CDR1 and CDR2 (germline): SGHRS, YFSETQ. Deletions cut 7 bases from V and 3 bases from J, with 13 bases between. The CDR3 runs to 14 residues. CDR3 DNA: TGCGCCAGCGGGGTAGGGGGAGCTAATGAAAAACTGTTTTTT. Its protein is CASGVGGANEKLFF.

This clone was detected a few times. The genes are TRBV28 and TRBJ2-3, with TRBD2 identical over 15 bases. Losses at the gene ends were 6 bases for V and 10 bases for J; bases not matched to a gene: 8. This CDR3 is built from 15 residues. CDR1 is MDHEN, CDR2 SYDVKM, per germline. The CDR3 DNA reads TGTGCCAGCAGACGTGGACTAGCGGGGGGGCAGGCGCAGTATTTT. It codes for CASRRGLAGGQAQYF. The variable domain in full, with the rest retrieved from reference TRBV28 and TRBJ2-3, is DVKVTQSSRYLVKRTGEKVFLECVQDMDHENMFWYRQDPGLGLRLIYFSYDVKMKEKGDIPEGYSVSREKKERFSLILESASTNQTSMYLCASRRGLAGGQAQYFGPGTRLTVL.

The chain links TRBV18 to TRBJ2-2; the D is unclear. V was pared by 4 bases and J by 2 bases, with 5 bases between. The germline CDR1 and CDR2 sequences are KGHSH and LQKENI. This CDR3 is 13 amino acids long. The CDR3 loop is CASSRGNTGELFF. In DNA, the CDR3 is TGTGCCAGCTCACGAGGAAACACCGGGGAGCTGTTTTTT.

This chain joins TRBV19 and TRBJ1-5; 11 bases map to TRBD1. CDR3 length equals 16 residues. V gave up 2 bases and J gave up 6 bases; unmatched junction bases: 6. Germline values: CDR1 LNHDA, CDR2 SQIVND (reference sequence). CDR3 amino acids: CASSIRGQGGGQPQHF. The DNA of the CDR3 is TGTGCCAGTAGTATAAGGGGACAGGGGGGCGGTCAGCCCCAGCATTTT.

The rearrangement uses TRBV6-1 and TRBJ2-7, with D unclear. Per germline, CDR1 MNHNS and CDR2 SASEGT. With 1 base removed from V and 3 bases from J, the gap between germline ends came to 13 bases. The CDR3 covers 15 residues. The CDR3 is CASSEGPIYSYEQYF. The CDR3 DNA reads as TGTGCCAGCAGTGAAGGCCCCATCTATAGCTACGAGCAGTACTTC.

CDR3 nucleotides: TGCGCCAGCAGTGAAAGTCGGGTATCTGAAGCTTTCTTT. Its translation: CASSESRVSEAFF. The chain carries TRBV10-1 and TRBJ1-1; no clear D. This CDR3 contains 13 residues. V lost 3 bases and J 6 bases, leaving 11 bases between the germline ends. Germline V gene sequence: CDR1 WNHNN, CDR2 SYGVQD (reference sequence).

The chain combines TRBV9 with TRBJ1-2, with TRBD1 identical over 7 bases. J lost 6 bases, V lost 0 bases, and 14 bases had no gene match. Looked up from germline, CDR1 is SGDLS and CDR2 is YYNGEE. The CDR3 has 17 residues. DNA of the CDR3: TGTGCCAGCAGCGTAGCTACGTGGCAAGGGGGCCAGGATGGCTACACCTTC. This codes for CASSVATWQGGQDGYTF. The full variable domain, in which reference TRBV9 and TRBJ1-2 provide the parts outside the CDR3, is DSGVTQTPKHLITATGQRVTLRCSPRSGDLSVYWYQQSLDQGLQFLIQYYNGEERAKGNILERFSAQQFPDLHSELNLSSLELGDSALYFCASSVATWQGGQDGYTFGSGTRLTVV.